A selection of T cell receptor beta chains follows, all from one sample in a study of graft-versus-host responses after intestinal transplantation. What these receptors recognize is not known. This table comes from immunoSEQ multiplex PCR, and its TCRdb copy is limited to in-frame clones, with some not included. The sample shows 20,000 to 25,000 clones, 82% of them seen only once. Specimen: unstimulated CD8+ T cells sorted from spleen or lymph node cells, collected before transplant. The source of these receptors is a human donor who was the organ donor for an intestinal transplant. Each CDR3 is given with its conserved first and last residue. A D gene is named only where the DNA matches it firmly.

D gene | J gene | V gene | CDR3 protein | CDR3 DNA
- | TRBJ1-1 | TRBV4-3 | CASSQGAFDSEAFF | TGCGCCAGCAGCCAAGGCGCCTTCGACAGTGAAGCTTTCTTT
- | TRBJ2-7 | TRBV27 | CASSSGPAPYEQYF | TGTGCCAGCAGTTCGGGACCAGCACCCTACGAGCAGTACTTC
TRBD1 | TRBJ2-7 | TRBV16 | CASSPTGNEQYF | TGTGCCAGCAGCCCGACAGGGAACGAGCAGTACTTC
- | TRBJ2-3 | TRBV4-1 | CASSQGLADTQYF | TGCGCCAGCAGCCAAGGGCTAGCAGATACGCAGTATTTT
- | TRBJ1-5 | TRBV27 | CASSLQVDQPQHF | TGTGCCAGCAGTTTACAGGTTGATCAGCCCCAGCATTTT
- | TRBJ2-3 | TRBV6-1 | CASSERSVVPDTQYF | TGTGCCAGCAGTGAAAGGTCGGTAGTCCCAGATACGCAGTATTTT
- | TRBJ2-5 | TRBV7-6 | CASSLRTGENQETQYF | TGTGCCAGCAGCTTACGGACTGGGGAAAACCAAGAGACCCAGTACTTC
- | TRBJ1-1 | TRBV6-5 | CASSYSTLGGTEAFF | TGTGCCAGCAGTTACTCGACATTAGGAGGAACTGAAGCTTTCTTT
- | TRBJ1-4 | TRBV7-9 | CASSFRDGRNEKLFF | TGTGCCAGCAGCTTCCGGGACGGCAGGAATGAAAAACTGTTTTTT
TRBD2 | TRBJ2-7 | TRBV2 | CASRVAGTSGESYEQYF | TGTGCCAGCAGAGTAGCAGGGACTAGCGGGGAATCCTACGAGCAGTACTTC
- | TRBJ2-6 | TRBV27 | CASSRKGGSGANVLTF | TGTGCCAGCAGCCGAAAAGGGGGCTCTGGGGCCAACGTCCTGACTTTC